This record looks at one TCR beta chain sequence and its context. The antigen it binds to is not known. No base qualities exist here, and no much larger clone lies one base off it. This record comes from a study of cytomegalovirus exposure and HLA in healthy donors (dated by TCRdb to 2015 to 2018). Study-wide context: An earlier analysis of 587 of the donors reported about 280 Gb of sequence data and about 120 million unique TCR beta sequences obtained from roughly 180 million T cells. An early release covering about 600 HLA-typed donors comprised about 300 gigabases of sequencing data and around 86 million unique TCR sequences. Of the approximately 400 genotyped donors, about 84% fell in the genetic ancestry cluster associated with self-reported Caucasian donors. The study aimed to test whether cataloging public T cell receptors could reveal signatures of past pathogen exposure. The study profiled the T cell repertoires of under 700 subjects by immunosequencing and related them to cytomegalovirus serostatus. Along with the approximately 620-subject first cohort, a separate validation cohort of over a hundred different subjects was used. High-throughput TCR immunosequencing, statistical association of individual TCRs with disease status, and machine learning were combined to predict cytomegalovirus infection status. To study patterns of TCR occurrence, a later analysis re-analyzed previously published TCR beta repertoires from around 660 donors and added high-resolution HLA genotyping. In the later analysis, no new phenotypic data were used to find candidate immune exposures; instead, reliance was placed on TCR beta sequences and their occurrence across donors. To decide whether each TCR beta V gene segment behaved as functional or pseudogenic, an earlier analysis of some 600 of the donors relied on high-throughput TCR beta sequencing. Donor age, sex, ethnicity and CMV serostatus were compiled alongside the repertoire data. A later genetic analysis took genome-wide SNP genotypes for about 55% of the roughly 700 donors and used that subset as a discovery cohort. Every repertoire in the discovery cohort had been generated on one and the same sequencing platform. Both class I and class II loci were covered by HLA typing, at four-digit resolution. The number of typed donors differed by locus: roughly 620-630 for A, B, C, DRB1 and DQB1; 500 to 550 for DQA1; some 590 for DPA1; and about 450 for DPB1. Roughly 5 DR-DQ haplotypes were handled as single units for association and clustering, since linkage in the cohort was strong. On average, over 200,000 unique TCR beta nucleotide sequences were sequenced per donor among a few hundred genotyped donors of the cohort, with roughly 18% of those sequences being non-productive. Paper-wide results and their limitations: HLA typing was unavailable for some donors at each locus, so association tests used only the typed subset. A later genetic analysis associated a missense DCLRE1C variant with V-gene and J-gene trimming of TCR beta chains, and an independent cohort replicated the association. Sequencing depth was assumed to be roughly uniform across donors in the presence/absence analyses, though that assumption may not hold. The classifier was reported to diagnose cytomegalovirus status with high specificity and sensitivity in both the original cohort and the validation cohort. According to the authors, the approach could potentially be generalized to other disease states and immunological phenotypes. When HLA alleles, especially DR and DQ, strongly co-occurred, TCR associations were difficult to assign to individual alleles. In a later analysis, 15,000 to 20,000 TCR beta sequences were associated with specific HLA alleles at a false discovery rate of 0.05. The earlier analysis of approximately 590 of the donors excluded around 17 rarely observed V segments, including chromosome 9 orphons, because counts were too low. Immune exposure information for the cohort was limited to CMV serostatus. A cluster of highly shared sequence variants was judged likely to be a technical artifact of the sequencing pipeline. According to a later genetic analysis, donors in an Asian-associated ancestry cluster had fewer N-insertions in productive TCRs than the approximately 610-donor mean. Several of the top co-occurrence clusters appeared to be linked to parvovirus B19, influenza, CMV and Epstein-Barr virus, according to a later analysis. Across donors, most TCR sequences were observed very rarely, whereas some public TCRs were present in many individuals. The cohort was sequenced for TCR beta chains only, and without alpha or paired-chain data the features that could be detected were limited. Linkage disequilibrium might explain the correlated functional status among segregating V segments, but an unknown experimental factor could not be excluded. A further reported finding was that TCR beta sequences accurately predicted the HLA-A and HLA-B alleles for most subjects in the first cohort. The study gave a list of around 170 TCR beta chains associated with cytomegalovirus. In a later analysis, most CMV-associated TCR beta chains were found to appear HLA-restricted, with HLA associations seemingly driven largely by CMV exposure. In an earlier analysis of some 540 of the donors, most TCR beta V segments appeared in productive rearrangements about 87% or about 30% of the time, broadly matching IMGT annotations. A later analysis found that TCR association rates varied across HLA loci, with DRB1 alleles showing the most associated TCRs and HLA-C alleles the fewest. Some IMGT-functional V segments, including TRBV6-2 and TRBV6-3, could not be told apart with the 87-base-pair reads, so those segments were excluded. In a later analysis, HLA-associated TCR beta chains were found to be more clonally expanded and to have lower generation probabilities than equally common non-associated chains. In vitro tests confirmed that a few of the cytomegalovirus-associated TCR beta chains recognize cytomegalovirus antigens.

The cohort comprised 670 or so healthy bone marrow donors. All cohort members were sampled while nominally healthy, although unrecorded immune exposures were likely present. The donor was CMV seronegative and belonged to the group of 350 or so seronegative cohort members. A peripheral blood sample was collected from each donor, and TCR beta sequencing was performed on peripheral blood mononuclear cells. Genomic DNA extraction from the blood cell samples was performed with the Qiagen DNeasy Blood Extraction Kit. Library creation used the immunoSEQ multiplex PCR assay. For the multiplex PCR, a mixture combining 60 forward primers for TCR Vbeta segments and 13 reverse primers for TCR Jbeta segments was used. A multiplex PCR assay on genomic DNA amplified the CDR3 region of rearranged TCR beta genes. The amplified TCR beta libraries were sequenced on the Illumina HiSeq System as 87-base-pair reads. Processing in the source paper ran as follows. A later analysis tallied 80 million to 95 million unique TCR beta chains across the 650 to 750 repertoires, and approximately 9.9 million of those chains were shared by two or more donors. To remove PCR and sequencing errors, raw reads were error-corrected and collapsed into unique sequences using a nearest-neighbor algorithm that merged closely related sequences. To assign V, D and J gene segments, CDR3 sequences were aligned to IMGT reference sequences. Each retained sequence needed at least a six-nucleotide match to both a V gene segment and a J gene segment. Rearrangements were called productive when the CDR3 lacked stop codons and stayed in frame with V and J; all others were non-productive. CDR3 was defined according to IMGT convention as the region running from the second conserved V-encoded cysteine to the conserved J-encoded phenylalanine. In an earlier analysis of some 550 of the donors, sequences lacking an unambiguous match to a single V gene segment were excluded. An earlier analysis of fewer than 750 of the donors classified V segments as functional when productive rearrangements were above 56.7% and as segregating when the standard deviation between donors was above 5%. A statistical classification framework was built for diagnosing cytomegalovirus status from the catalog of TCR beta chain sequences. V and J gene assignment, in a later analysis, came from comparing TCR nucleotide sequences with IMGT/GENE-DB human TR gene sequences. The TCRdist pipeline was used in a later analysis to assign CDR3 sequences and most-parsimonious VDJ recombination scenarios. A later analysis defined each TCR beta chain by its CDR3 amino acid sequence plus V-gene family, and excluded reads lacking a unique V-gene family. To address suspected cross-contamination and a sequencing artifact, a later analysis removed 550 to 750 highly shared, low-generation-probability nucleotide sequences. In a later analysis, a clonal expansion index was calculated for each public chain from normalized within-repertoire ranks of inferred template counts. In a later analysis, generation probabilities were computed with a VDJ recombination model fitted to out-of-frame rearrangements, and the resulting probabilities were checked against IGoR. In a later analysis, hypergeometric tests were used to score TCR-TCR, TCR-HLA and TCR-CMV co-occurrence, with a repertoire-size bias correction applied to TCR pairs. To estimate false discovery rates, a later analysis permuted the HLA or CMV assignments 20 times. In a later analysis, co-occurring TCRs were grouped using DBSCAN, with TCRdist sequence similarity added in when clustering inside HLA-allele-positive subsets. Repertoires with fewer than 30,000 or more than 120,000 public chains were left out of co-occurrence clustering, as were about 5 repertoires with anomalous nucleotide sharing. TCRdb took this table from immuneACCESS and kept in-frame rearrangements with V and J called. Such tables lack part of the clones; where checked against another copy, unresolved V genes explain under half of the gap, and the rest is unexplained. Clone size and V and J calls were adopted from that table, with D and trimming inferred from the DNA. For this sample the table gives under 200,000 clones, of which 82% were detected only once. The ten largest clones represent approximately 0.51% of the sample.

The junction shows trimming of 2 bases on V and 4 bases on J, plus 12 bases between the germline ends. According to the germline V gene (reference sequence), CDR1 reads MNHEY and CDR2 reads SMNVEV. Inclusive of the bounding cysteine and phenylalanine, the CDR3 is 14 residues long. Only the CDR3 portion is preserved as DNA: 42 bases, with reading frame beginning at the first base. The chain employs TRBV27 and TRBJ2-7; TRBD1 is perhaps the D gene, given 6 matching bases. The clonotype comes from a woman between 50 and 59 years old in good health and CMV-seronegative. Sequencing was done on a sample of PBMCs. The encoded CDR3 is CASSLTGMLYEQYF. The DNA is TGTGCCAGCAGTTTAACAGGGATGTTGTACGAGCAGTACTTC.